This record covers a single TCR beta chain. Assay used: immunoSEQ multiplex PCR; TCRdb lists only in-frame clones, some missing. Altogether 2 million to 2.5 million clones are present, around 90% being singletons, with the ten largest covering 0.37%. These data originate in a study of shared clonotypes between healthy human individuals. The CDR3 runs 13 residues. Germline CDR1 reads SGHRS; CDR2 reads YFSETQ. Trimming cost V 6 bases and J 1 base, with 7 bases left between them. The chain joins TRBV5-1 to TRBJ2-2; a weak D match, TRBD1 (5 bases). Sequencing was carried out using naive CD4+ T cells from PBMCs. Subset denoted: CD45RA+ positively selected. The receptor's source is a man aged 18 to 29 in good health. Some clones in this sample may be carry-over from other donors' samples. The CDR3 nucleotides read TGCGCCAGCAACCAGGGGAACACCGGGGAGCTGTTTTTT. Protein: CASNQGNTGELFF.